Listed below are T cell receptor beta chains from one sample, sequenced in a study of blood T cell repertoires in COVID-19. Measured with immunoSEQ multiplex PCR; TCRdb has only the in-frame clones, and not every one. The repertoire holds 180,000 or so clones, 65% to 85% seen once, with 10% to 15% in the top ten. Specimen: PBMCs or T cells enriched from blood (not recorded which). The receptors shown here come from a woman in her sixties or seventies who had recovered from COVID-19. Both conserved end residues are part of each CDR3. Fields, in order: J gene, clone size, D gene, V gene, CDR3 DNA, CDR3 protein. The D gene is left open where the match is weak. For some rows the clone size is stated as once, few or many, or as a class when expanded; others skip it.

TRBJ2-7 NA NA TRBV5-1 TGCGCCAGCAGCTTGTCGGGAGCTACCTACGAGCAGTACTTC CASSLSGATYEQYF
TRBJ1-4 NA TRBD1 TRBV2 TGTGCCAGCAGTGAACGGACAGGGTTGATTGAAAAACTGTTTTTT CASSERTGLIEKLFF
TRBJ1-3 NA NA TRBV2 TGTGCCAGCAGCAGGACAGTCGAAAACACCATATATTTT CASSRTVENTIYF
TRBJ2-3 NA NA TRBV28 TGTGCCAGCAGTTTGGAGGGCCGTGGAGATACGCAGTATTTT CASSLEGRGDTQYF
TRBJ2-5 NA NA TRBV21-1 TGTGCCAGCAGCCCAGGACAGGGACAAGAGACCCAGTACTTC CASSPGQGQETQYF
TRBJ1-1 NA TRBD1 TRBV2 TGTGCCAGTTATAAACAGGGGGCCACTGAAGCTTTCTTT CASYKQGATEAFF
TRBJ2-1 NA TRBD1 TRBV27 TGTGCCAGCAGTTTAAGGGGACAGGGGCTAGGGCAGTTCTTC CASSLRGQGLGQFF
TRBJ2-2 NA TRBD2 TRBV18 TGTGCCAGCTCACCCGTCAGCGGGACTGCCGGGGAGCTGTTTTTT CASSPVSGTAGELFF
TRBJ1-2 NA NA TRBV28 TGTGCCAGCAGTTTTGTTCCGGCTAACTATGGCTACACCTTC CASSFVPANYGYTF
TRBJ2-1 once TRBD2 TRBV4-2 TGTGCCAGCAGCCAAATAAGCAGCGGGAGTAAGTTTGAGCAGTTCTTC CASSQISSGSKFEQFF
TRBJ2-7 NA TRBD2 TRBV5-1 TGCGCCAGCAGCTTGGTGGGGACTAATGCTTACGAGCAGTACTTC CASSLVGTNAYEQYF
TRBJ2-2 NA TRBD1 TRBV7-3 TGTGCCAGCAGCTTAGGTCGGACTGGGACAGGGGACTATAGCGGGGAGCTGTTTTTT CASSLGRTGTGDYSGELFF
TRBJ1-1 NA NA TRBV6-5 TGTGCCAGCAGTTACTCGAGGGACATGAACACTGAAGCTTTCTTT CASSYSRDMNTEAFF
TRBJ2-2 NA TRBD2 TRBV27 TGTGCCAGCAGCACCGGGACTAGCGGGACCGGGGAGCTGTTTTTT CASSTGTSGTGELFF
TRBJ1-1 NA NA TRBV6-5 TGTGCCAGCAAGATACAGTTAAACACTGAAGCTTTCTTT CASKIQLNTEAFF
TRBJ1-1 NA TRBD1 TRBV5-1 TGCGCCAGCAGCACCGGGACAGGCTCTGAAGCTTTCTTT CASSTGTGSEAFF
TRBJ2-7 NA NA TRBV6-1 TGTGCCAGCAGTGAAGGACAGTCCGGCTACTACGAGCAGTACTTC CASSEGQSGYYEQYF
TRBJ1-2 NA NA TRBV29-1 TGCAGCGTCGAGGCGGGGGGAAGGGGACGAGGCTACACCTTC CSVEAGGRGRGYTF
TRBJ1-1 NA TRBD1 TRBV10-3 TGTGCCACTGTAGGAAGGACAGGGCTTAACACTGAAGCTTTCTTT CATVGRTGLNTEAFF
TRBJ1-2 NA TRBD1 TRBV5-1 TGCGCCAGCAGCTTGGGGCGCTACAGGGGCCCGCGTGACTATGGCTACACCTTC CASSLGRYRGPRDYGYTF
TRBJ2-7 NA NA TRBV10-3 TGTGCCATCAGTGGCCGGGCAGGGTACACCTACGAGCAGTACTTC CAISGRAGYTYEQYF
TRBJ1-2 NA NA TRBV3-1/TRBV3-2 TGTGCCAGCAGGCGGGACGGGAACTATGGCTACACCTTC CASRRDGNYGYTF
TRBJ2-5 NA TRBD2 TRBV2 TGTGCCAGCAGTCCCCCCCTGGCGGGAGCAGAGGAAGAGACCCAGTACTTC CASSPPLAGAEEETQYF
TRBJ2-4 once NA TRBV4-1 TGCGCCAGCAGTCCGGTAGCGGTACTTAAAAACATTCAGTACTTC CASSPVAVLKNIQYF